This TCR beta chain was obtained from a study of Ad26.COV2.S vaccination and SARS-CoV-2 variants. In the case of this clone: The target antigen is unknown.

General study findings and limits: Whether participants received vaccine or placebo, their non-spike TCR breadth was similar. Placebo recipients trailed vaccine recipients in spike-specific TCR breadth. Total responses of T cells may have been underestimated by the analyses of TCR breadth and depth. Reported findings describe substantial breadth in spike-specific CD8+ and CD4+ T cell responses following vaccination.

Repertoires were generated with immunoSEQ multiplex PCR, while TCRdb's copy carries only in-frame clones and drops some. The table has more than 40,000 clones, roughly four fifths seen once. Germline CDR1 is KGHSH and CDR2 is LQKENI. This CDR3 region has 14 residues. The V segment lost 3 bases and the J segment 6 bases; nucleotides outside the gene matches: 6. Sequences were derived from peripheral blood, sampled after recovery from COVID-19. This clonotype was obtained from a human donor who had recovered from COVID-19. V is TRBV18 and J is TRBJ2-7; TRBD1 aligns across 9 bases. In nucleotides, the CDR3 is TGTGCCAGCTCACCGGGACAGGGAAAAGGCGAGCAGTACTTC. This gives the protein CASSPGQGKGEQYF. The whole variable domain, remainder taken from reference TRBV18 and TRBJ2-7, is NAGVMQNPRHLVRRRGQEARLRCSPMKGHSHVYWYRQLPEEGLKFMVYLQKENIIDESGMPKERFSAEFPKEGPSILRIQQVVRGDSAAYFCASSPGQGKGEQYFGPGTRLTVT.